This TCR delta chain was captured by sequencing in a study of gamma-delta T cells after stem cell transplantation. Germline V gene sequence: CDR1 GEAIGNYY, CDR2 EKD. The CDR3 spans 17 residues. Trimming cost V 0 bases and J 7 bases; bases outside gene matches: 11. TCRdb reprocessed the RT-PCR reads through CATT. The sample carries 9,000 to 13,000 delta-chain clones, around 1.2% recorded once. This clone was counted at least ten times. The source is a human donor. It is not recorded whose cells these are; they may come from a transplant donor. The chain joins TRDV2 to TRDJ1; 12 positions match TRDD3. The sequencing input was gamma-delta T cells. The CDR3 spells CACDTGWGIREERKLIF. The CDR3 region has the DNA TGTGCCTGTGACACCGGCTGGGGGATACGCGAAGAACGTAAACTCATCTTT.